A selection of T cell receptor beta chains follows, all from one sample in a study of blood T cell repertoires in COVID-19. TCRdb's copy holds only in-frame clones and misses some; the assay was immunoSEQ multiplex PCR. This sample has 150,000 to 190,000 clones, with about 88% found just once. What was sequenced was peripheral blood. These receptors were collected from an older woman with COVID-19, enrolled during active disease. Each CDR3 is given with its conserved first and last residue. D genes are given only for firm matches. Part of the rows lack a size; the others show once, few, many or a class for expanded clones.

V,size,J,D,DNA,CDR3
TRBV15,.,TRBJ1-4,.,TGTGCCACCAGCAGCCAGAACGAACAGGAAAAACTGTTTTTT,CATSSQNEQEKLFF
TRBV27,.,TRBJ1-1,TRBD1,TGTGCCAGCAGTTTTTATCGCGACAGGGCTGAAGCTTTCTTT,CASSFYRDRAEAFF
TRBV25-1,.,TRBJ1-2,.,TGTGCCAGCAGGATGACAGGCACGAACTATGGCTACACCTTC,CASRMTGTNYGYTF
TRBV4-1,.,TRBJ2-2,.,TGCGCCAGCAGCCAAGATGGGGCAGGTCGAACCGGGGAGCTGTTTTTT,CASSQDGAGRTGELFF
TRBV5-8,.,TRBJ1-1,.,TGTGCCAGCAGCTTGGCCAGGGTTGCGAACACTGAAGCTTTCTTT,CASSLARVANTEAFF
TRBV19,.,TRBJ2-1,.,TGTGCCAGTCGGGGATCTTCCTACAATGAGCAGTTCTTC,CASRGSSYNEQFF
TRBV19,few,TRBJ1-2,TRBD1,TGTGCCAGTACCCCTGGGAGGACAGGGGTTTATGGCTACACCTTC,CASTPGRTGVYGYTF
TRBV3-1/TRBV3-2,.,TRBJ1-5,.,TGTGCCAGCAGCGAAACCCACGCCTCAAGCGGGCAGCCCCAGCATTTT,CASSETHASSGQPQHF
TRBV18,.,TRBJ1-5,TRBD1,TGTGCCAGCTCAAAAACAGGGGGCGGTCAGCCCCAGCATTTT,CASSKTGGGQPQHF
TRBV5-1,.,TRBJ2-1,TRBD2,TGCGCCAGCAGCTTTACACTAGCGGGAGGTAACAATGAGCAGTTCTTC,CASSFTLAGGNNEQFF
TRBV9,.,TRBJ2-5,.,TGTGCCAGCAGCCCTAACTCCGGGAGAGAGACCCAGTACTTC,CASSPNSGRETQYF
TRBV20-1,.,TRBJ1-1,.,TGCAGTGCTAGTGTACAAAACATGAACACTGAAGCTTTCTTT,CSASVQNMNTEAFF
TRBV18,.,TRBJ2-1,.,TGTGCCAGCTCACCCCCCCCGGGTAATGAGCAGTTCTTC,CASSPPPGNEQFF
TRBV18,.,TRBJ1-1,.,TGTGCCAGCTCACCAACAGGGTACACTGAAGCTTTCTTT,CASSPTGYTEAFF
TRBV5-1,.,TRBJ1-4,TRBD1,TGCGCCAGCAGCTTGGCCGGGACAGGTGAAAAACTGTTTTTT,CASSLAGTGEKLFF
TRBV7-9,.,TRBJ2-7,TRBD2,TGTGCCAGCAGCTTGGGACTAGCGGGAGGTTTGGACGAGCAGTACTTC,CASSLGLAGGLDEQYF
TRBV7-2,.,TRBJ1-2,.,TGTGCCAGCAGCTTACAAAAAACACCGTCCTTC,CASSLQKTPSF
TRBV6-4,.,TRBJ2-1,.,TGTGCCAGCAGTGAAGGGCAGGGCGGGGGCGAGCAGTTCTTC,CASSEGQGGGEQFF
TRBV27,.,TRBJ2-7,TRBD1,TGTGCCAGCAGTTTTTCTCTAGGGGGCGCAGGAACCTACGAGCAGTACTTC,CASSFSLGGAGTYEQYF
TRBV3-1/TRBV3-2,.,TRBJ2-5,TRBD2,TGTGCCAGCAGCCAAGTAGGGACTAACCAAGAGACCCAGTACTTC,CASSQVGTNQETQYF
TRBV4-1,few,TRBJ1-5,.,TGCGCCAGCAGCCCCTACAGGGATAGCAATCAGCCCCAGCATTTT,CASSPYRDSNQPQHF
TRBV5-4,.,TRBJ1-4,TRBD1,TGTGCCAGCAGCGCGGACAGGGTTCGTGAAAAACTGTTTTTT,CASSADRVREKLFF
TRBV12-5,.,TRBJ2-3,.,TGTGCTAGTGGACCCGGCCAGACAGTTAGCACAGATACGCAGTATTTT,CASGPGQTVSTDTQYF
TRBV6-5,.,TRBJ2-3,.,TGTGCCAGCAGCCCCGGGTGGGTGGGAGATACGCAGTATTTT,CASSPGWVGDTQYF
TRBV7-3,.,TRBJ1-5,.,TGTGCCAGCAGCTTAATCGCAGGACAGCCCCAGCATTTT,CASSLIAGQPQHF
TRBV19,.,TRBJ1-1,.,TGTGCCAGTAGTTCCACGGCCGGGGAAGCTTTCTTT,CASSSTAGEAFF
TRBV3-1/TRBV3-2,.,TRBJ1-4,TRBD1,TGTGCCAGCAGCCCACGGACAGGGGGCAAGAGAAATGAAAAACTGTTTTTT,CASSPRTGGKRNEKLFF
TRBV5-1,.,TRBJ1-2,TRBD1,TGCGCCAGCAGCCCCGACAGGGGGCACTGGGATGGCTACACCTTC,CASSPDRGHWDGYTF
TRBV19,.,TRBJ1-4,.,TGTGCCAGTAGTGTTCCAGGGGTTAATGAAAAACTGTTTTTT,CASSVPGVNEKLFF
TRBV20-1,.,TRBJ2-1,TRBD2,TGCAGTGCTAGTCGGGGACTAGCAAACAATGAGCAGTTCTTC,CSASRGLANNEQFF
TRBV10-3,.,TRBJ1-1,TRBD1,TGTGCCATCAGTGAGTCACCGAGGACAGGGAACACTGAAGCTTTCTTT,CAISESPRTGNTEAFF
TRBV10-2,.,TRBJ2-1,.,TGCGCCAGCAGGGGCCTAAGCTCCTACAATGAGCAGTTCTTC,CASRGLSSYNEQFF
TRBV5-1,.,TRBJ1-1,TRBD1,TGCGCCAGCAGCTCGACAGGGATGAACACTGAAGCTTTCTTT,CASSSTGMNTEAFF
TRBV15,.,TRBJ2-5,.,TGTGCCACCAGCGAAGGAGGGGCGGAGACCCAGTACTTC,CATSEGGAETQYF
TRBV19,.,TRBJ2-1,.,TGTGCCAGTAGACAGGAGATCTACAATGAGCAGTTCTTC,CASRQEIYNEQFF
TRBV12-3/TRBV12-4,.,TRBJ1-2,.,TGTGCCAGCATTTCGGTTCGAAACTATGGCTACACCTTC,CASISVRNYGYTF
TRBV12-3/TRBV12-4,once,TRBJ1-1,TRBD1,TGTGCCAGCAATTACCTAGGGGGCGGGGAAGCTTTCTTT,CASNYLGGGEAFF
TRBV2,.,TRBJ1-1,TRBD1,TGTGCCAGCACCAACAGGGGAAACACTGAAGCTTTCTTT,CASTNRGNTEAFF
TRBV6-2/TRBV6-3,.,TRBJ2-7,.,TGTGCCAGCAGTTCAAGTACAGAGCAGTACTTC,CASSSSTEQYF
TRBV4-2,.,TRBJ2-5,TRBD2,TGTGCCAGCAGCCAGGCCACGGGGGGGGAGACCCAGTACTTC,CASSQATGGETQYF
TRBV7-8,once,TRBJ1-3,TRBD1,TGTGCCAGCAGCTTAAGGACAGGGGAAAGGGTGAAAGGAAACACCATATATTTT,CASSLRTGERVKGNTIYF
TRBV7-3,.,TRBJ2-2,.,TGTGCCAGCAGCACACAGAACACCGGGGAGCTGTTTTTT,CASSTQNTGELFF
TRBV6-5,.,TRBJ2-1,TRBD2,TGTGCCAGCAAGTTGGCTAGCGGGGGGGCCGGTGAGCAGTTCTTC,CASKLASGGAGEQFF
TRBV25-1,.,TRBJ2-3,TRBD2,TGTGCCAGCAGTGAAGCGGGGGGCCGCACAGATACGCAGTATTTT,CASSEAGGRTDTQYF
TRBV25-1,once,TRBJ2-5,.,TGTGCCAGCAGTGAACGGGGCCAAGAGACCCAGTACTTC,CASSERGQETQYF
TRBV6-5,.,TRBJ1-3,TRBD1,TGTGCCAGCAGTTACTCTCGGGCAGGGGGAGGAAACACCATATATTTT,CASSYSRAGGGNTIYF
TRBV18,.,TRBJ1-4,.,TGTGCCAGCGGAAGGACAGTAACTAATGAAAAACTGTTTTTT,CASGRTVTNEKLFF
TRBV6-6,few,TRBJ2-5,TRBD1,TGTGCCAGCAGAAGGGACAGACAAGAGACCCAGTACTTC,CASRRDRQETQYF
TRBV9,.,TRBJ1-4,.,TGTGCCAGCAGCGTAGAAGCAGGGCCCGAAAAACTGTTTTTT,CASSVEAGPEKLFF
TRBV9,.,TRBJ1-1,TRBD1,TGTGCCAGCAGCGCATTTCTGACAGGGGGCATGGCGGGAACTGAAGCTTTCTTT,CASSAFLTGGMAGTEAFF
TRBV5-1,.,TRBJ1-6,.,TGCGCCAGCAGCTTGGCCCAAAAAAATTCACCCCTCCACTTT,CASSLAQKNSPLHF
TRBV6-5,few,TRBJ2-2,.,TGTGCCAGCACCCTAGGGGGGGGCGTTACCGGGGAGCTGTTTTTT,CASTLGGGVTGELFF
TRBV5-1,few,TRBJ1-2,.,TGCGCCAGCAGCTTTGACTACTATGGCTACACCTTC,CASSFDYYGYTF